These 21 T cell receptor beta chains were all obtained from the same sample, sequenced in a study of human T cells and chemical hapten exposure. Time point here: pre-sensitization, week 0. Treatment here: therapeutic diphenylcyclopropenone sensitization with weekly scalp DPC. From the RACE reads, TCRdb called clonotypes with MiXCR, one entry per CDR3 protein. Of approximately 370,000 distinct CDR3 sequences in the sample, over 5% were seen once. Sequenced material: whole blood, taken in connection with sensitization to the hapten diphenylcyclopropenone (DPC). All receptors come from a young woman with alopecia areata. Some clones in this sample may be carry-over from other donors' samples.

This clonotype was counted at least ten times. The chain combines TRBV12-3 or TRBV12-4 with TRBJ1-2; 7 bases map to TRBD1. J was trimmed by 4 bases and V by 10 bases; bases with no gene match: 9. The CDR3 length is 13 residues. CDR3 nucleotide sequence: TGTGCCACCAGCCCAGGGGGAGGCTATGGCTACACCTTC. This codes for CATSPGGGYGYTF.

The rearrangement uses TRBV12-3 or TRBV12-4 and TRBJ1-5; perhaps TRBD1 as D (5 bases). This CDR3 contains 13 residues. V dropped 8 bases and J dropped 4 bases, with 12 bases sitting between them. The DNA for the CDR3 is TGTGCCAGCGGACAAGACAGAAATCAGCCCCAGCATTTT. Protein sequence: CASGQDRNQPQHF.

This clonotype was seen repeatedly, ten times or more. The chain recombines TRBV6-5 with TRBJ2-5, with a possible D match to TRBD2 (7 bases). The CDR3 covers 15 residues. The ends were cut back, 4 bases at V and 1 base at J, with 13 bases in the middle. The germline V gene has CDR1 MNHEY and CDR2 SVGAGI. This CDR3 reads CASSSFRGAQETQYF. The CDR3 bases are TGTGCCAGCAGTTCTTTCCGGGGGGCCCAAGAGACCCAGTACTTC.

This clonotype showed up many times. The rearrangement joins TRBV20-1 to TRBJ2-2, with TRBD1 matching over 7 bases. The junction had 4 bases not matched to a gene; V was cut back by 3 bases and J by 3 bases. CDR3 length: 14 amino acids. Germline assignment: CDR1 DFQATT and CDR2 SNEGSKA (reference sequence). Written as DNA, the CDR3 is TGCAGTGCTAGCCCCGGGACAGACACCGGGGAGCTGTTTTTT. As protein: CSASPGTDTGELFF.

Many counts were recorded for this clonotype. The V call is TRBV4-3, the J call TRBJ2-3; TRBD1 might be the D (5 bases). Trimming removed 2 bases at V and 1 base at J, with 13 bases between. CDR3 size: 16 residues. Germline-derived CDR1 and CDR2 are LGHNA and YSLEER. The CDR3, as DNA: TGCGCCAGCAGCCAATTTCGGCAAGGGGGCACAGATACGCAGTATTTT. Translation gives CASSQFRQGGTDTQYF.

Only a few counts were recorded for this clonotype. This chain uses TRBV3-1 with TRBJ1-2; maybe TRBD1 (6 bases). Between the trimmed V and J ends, which lost 4 bases and 4 bases, there was a span of 13 bases. Germline V gene data show CDR1 as LGHDT and CDR2 as YNNKEL (reference sequence). The CDR3 has 14 amino acids. The CDR3 loop reads CASSLNREGYGYTF. In nucleotides, the CDR3 is TGTGCCAGCAGCCTAAACAGGGAGGGCTATGGCTACACCTTC.

This clonotype was observed many times. The chain couples TRBV29-1 to TRBJ2-7; 8 positions match TRBD1. V was pared by 5 bases and J by 2 bases, with 8 bases of the junction left unmatched. The CDR3 runs to 14 residues. The germline CDR1 and CDR2 sequences are SQVTM and ANQGSEA. The CDR3 spells CSVHVQGAAYEQYF. Here the CDR3 DNA reads TGCAGCGTTCACGTTCAGGGGGCTGCCTACGAGCAGTACTTC.

This clonotype was counted many times. The gene calls are TRBV6-5 and TRBJ1-2, with a tentative D call TRBD1 (6 bases). The CDR3 extends over 15 amino acids. The germline V and J ends were trimmed by 5 bases and 4 bases, with 17 bases remaining between them. CDR1 is MNHEY and CDR2 is SVGAGI in the germline V gene. The CDR3 reads CASSPQGISSYGYTF. As DNA, the CDR3 is TGTGCCAGCAGTCCCCAGGGGATATCGAGCTATGGCTACACCTTC.

This clonotype has a handful of counts. V is TRBV19 and J is TRBJ2-1; D perhaps matches TRBD1 (5 bases). V lost 5 bases and J 7 bases, leaving 21 bases between the germline ends. The CDR3 covers 16 residues. Germline loops: CDR1 LNHDA, CDR2 SQIVND (reference sequence). The CDR3: CASSPERGGLPNEQFF. DNA of the CDR3: TGTGCCAGTAGTCCCGAAAGGGGTGGTCTACCTAATGAGCAGTTCTTC.

This clonotype appeared many times. The chain employs TRBV7-2 and TRBJ2-5; 8 positions agree with TRBD2. The V segment lost 1 base and the J segment 7 bases; nucleotides outside the gene matches: 5. The CDR3 spans 14 residues. CDR1 is SGHTA and CDR2 is FQGNSA in the germline V gene. In DNA, the CDR3 is TGTGCCAGCAGCTTAGAAGGGACTAGTTCGACCCAGTACTTC. Amino acid sequence: CASSLEGTSSTQYF.

This clonotype showed up many times. The chain joins TRBV6-2 or TRBV6-3 to TRBJ2-7; D remains unclear. Germline V lookup: CDR1 MNHEY, CDR2 SVGEGT. This CDR3 contains 10 residues. The ends were cut back, 8 bases at V and 3 bases at J, with 5 bases in the middle. The CDR3 here is CASGYYEQYF. For the CDR3, the DNA is TGTGCCAGCGGCTACTACGAGCAGTACTTC.

The sample holds a few counts of this clonotype. The chain combines TRBV7-2 with TRBJ1-6; D might be TRBD1 (6 bases). CDR3 size: 16 residues. CDR1 SGHTA and CDR2 FQGNSA come from the germline V gene. Trimming took off 5 bases at V and 1 base at J, with 12 bases between the two ends. Written as DNA, the CDR3 is TGTGCCAGCAGCCAAGGGAGGGGGTCCTATAATTCACCCCTCCACTTT. Its protein product is CASSQGRGSYNSPLHF.

This clonotype turned up a few times. The J gene is TRBJ2-6, the V gene TRBV6-5; D remains unclear. V lost 6 bases and J lost 1, with 10 bases in between. The length of the CDR3 is 15 residues. Per the germline V gene, CDR1 is MNHEY and CDR2 is SVGAGI. The CDR3 loop is CASRRILSGANVLTF. The CDR3, as DNA: TGTGCCAGCAGACGGATCTTATCTGGGGCCAACGTCCTGACTTTC.

Only a few counts were recorded for this clonotype. V is TRBV7-3 and J is TRBJ2-1, with 10 bases that match TRBD2. In germline, CDR1 is SGHTA, CDR2 FQGTGA. The length of the CDR3 is 14 residues. J lost 7 bases, V lost 5 bases, and 5 bases had no gene match. The chain's CDR3 is CASSRAGGQNEQFF. The CDR3 nucleotides are TGTGCCAGCAGCCGAGCGGGGGGGCAAAATGAGCAGTTCTTC.

As for this clonotype: Because it lacks the conserved phenylalanine or tryptophan at the end, this CDR3 is likely a read error. The chain has TRBV19 and TRBJ1-4; no definite D call. Trimming cost V 2 bases and J 7 bases, with 8 bases left between them. This CDR3 has 13 residues. Germline CDR1 is LNHDA and CDR2 is SQIVND (reference sequence). In DNA, the CDR3 is TGTGCCAGTAGTATACAGCCTGGTGAAAAACTGTTTCTT. It specifies CASSIQPGEKLFL.

This clonotype occurred a few times. V usage is TRBV10-3 and J usage is TRBJ2-1, with D uncertain. CDR3 length equals 12 residues. Trimming removed 3 bases at V and 5 bases at J, with 5 bases between. Per germline, CDR1 ENHRY and CDR2 SYGVKD. CDR3 loop: CAISDGHNEQFF. In DNA form, the CDR3 reads TGTGCCATCAGTGATGGGCACAATGAGCAGTTCTTC.

This clonotype was seen only a few times. V and J are TRBV29-1 and TRBJ1-1; D is ambiguous. V was shortened by 7 bases and J by 6 bases, with 6 bases between the two germline ends. The CDR3 has 9 amino acids. Germline V gives CDR1 SQVTM, CDR2 ANQGSEA. The CDR3 region is CSAFPEAFF. CDR3 DNA sequence: TGCAGCGCCTTTCCTGAAGCTTTCTTT. Full variable domain (outside the CDR3, taken from reference TRBV29-1 and TRBJ1-1): SAVISQKPSRDICQRGTSLTIQCQVDSQVTMMFWYRQQPGQSLTLIATANQGSEATYESGFVIDKFPISRPNLTFSTLTVSNMSPEDSSIYLCSAFPEAFFGQGTRLTVV.

This clonotype was observed many times. This chain links TRBV28 with TRBJ2-7; 9 bases are shared with TRBD2. Trimming took 8 bases from V and 3 from J; bases not matched to a gene: 8. CDR1 is MDHEN, CDR2 SYDVKM, per germline. The CDR3 has 14 amino acids. This chain's CDR3 is CASATGTSIYEQYF. The CDR3 DNA follows: TGTGCCAGCGCGACCGGGACTAGCATCTACGAGCAGTACTTC.

This clonotype was detected only a few times. Here the CDR3 reads CASSTQPSTDTQYF. Written as DNA, the CDR3 is TGTGCCAGCAGTACCCAACCTAGCACAGATACGCAGTATTTT. This chain uses TRBV6-5 with TRBJ2-3; D unclear. With 5 bases removed from V and 0 bases from J, the gap between germline ends came to 9 bases. This CDR3 has 14 amino acids. The germline V gene has CDR1 MNHEY and CDR2 SVGAGI.

The CDR3 region has the DNA TGTGCCAGCAGTGAAGGAGGAAAACCCCACCAGCCCCAGCATTTT. Protein product: CASSEGGKPHQPQHF. The chain couples TRBV2 to TRBJ1-5, with D uncertain. Germline V CDR1 and CDR2: SNHLY, FYNNEI. Trimming took off 1 base at V and 7 bases at J, with 14 bases between the two ends. This CDR3 spans 15 amino acids.

In this sample, this clonotype turned up many times. V usage is TRBV7-9 and J usage is TRBJ1-1; D gene uncertain. The length of the CDR3 is 13 residues. Germline assignment: CDR1 SEHNR and CDR2 FQNEAQ (reference sequence). Deletions cut 3 bases from V and 5 bases from J, with 10 bases between. The CDR3 loop reads CASSFDRVTEAFF. CDR3 coding DNA: TGTGCCAGCAGCTTCGACCGGGTAACTGAAGCTTTCTTT.